A single sample is the source of the 9 T cell receptor beta chains below, sequenced in a study of blood T cell repertoires in COVID-19. The data were produced by immunoSEQ multiplex PCR, yet TCRdb's version contains in-frame clones alone and is incomplete. The table has a few hundred thousand clones, roughly nine tenths seen once; the top ten hold 0.94%. The sample consisted of peripheral blood. Receptors originate from a woman aged 40 to 50 who had recovered from COVID-19.

The rearrangement uses TRBV5-4 and TRBJ1-2; 10 nucleotides align to TRBD1. The CDR3 is made up of 16 amino acids. With V trimmed by 4 bases and J by 4 bases, 10 bases remained unmatched. Germline V lookup: CDR1 SGHNT, CDR2 YYREEE (reference sequence). The CDR3 DNA sequence: TGTGCCAGCAGCGGAAGGGGACAGGGGAATACCTATGGCTACACCTTC. It translates to CASSGRGQGNTYGYTF.

V is TRBV7-9 and J is TRBJ2-1, with TRBD2 as a possible D gene (5 bases). CDR3 length equals 13 residues. Germline V gives CDR1 SEHNR, CDR2 FQNEAQ (reference sequence). Trimming stripped 5 bases from V and 9 bases from J, with 14 bases between. CDR3 in amino acids: CASSTASYGEQFF. CDR3 in DNA: TGTGCCAGCAGCACCGCTAGCTACGGTGAGCAGTTCTTC.

This sequence joins TRBV3-1 (or the pseudogene TRBV3-2) and TRBJ1-6; D might be TRBD1 (5 bases). This CDR3 is built from 17 residues. V gave up 4 bases and J gave up 0 bases, with 13 bases separating them. Germline loops: CDR1 LGHDT, CDR2 YNNKEL (reference sequence). As DNA, the CDR3 is TGTGCCAGCAGCCGGGGCCAGCCTAGCTCCTATAATTCACCCCTCCACTTT. As protein: CASSRGQPSSYNSPLHF.

The chain has TRBV2 and TRBJ1-6; 9 bases are a match to TRBD1. With 5 bases clipped from V and 7 bases from J, the junction kept 6 bases outside the gene matches. The germline V gene encodes CDR1 SNHLY and CDR2 FYNNEI. This CDR3 region has 15 residues. The CDR3 nucleotides read TGTGCCAGCAGTACCGACAGGGGGTTGAATTCACCCCTCCACTTT. It codes for CASSTDRGLNSPLHF. Together with reference TRBV2 and TRBJ1-6, the CDR3 gives the full variable domain: EPEVTQTPSHQVTQMGQEVILRCVPISNHLYFYWYRQILGQKVEFLVSFYNNEISEKSEIFDDQFSVERPDGSNFTLKIRSTKLEDSAMYFCASSTDRGLNSPLHFGNGTRLTVT.

This chain joins TRBV27 and TRBJ1-5; no clear D. Germline V gene data show CDR1 as MNHEY and CDR2 as SMNVEV (reference sequence). The ends were cut back, 2 bases at V and 4 bases at J, with 12 bases in the middle. The CDR3 sequence is 15 residues long. This CDR3 is CASSLEAATNQPQHF. The DNA of the CDR3 is TGTGCCAGCAGTTTAGAGGCTGCTACAAATCAGCCCCAGCATTTT.

J is TRBJ1-4 and V is TRBV4-1, with 11 positions matching TRBD1. This CDR3 is built from 14 residues. The trim removed 3 bases at V and 7 bases at J, leaving 1 base unmatched. Germline V gives CDR1 MGHRA, CDR2 YSYEKL. The chain's CDR3 is CASSQGQGGEKLFF. Here the CDR3 DNA reads TGCGCCAGCAGCCAGGGACAGGGGGGTGAAAAACTGTTTTTT.

The chain uses TRBV10-1 and TRBJ2-1; 7 positions match TRBD2. Germline CDR1 WNHNN, CDR2 SYGVQD (reference sequence). This CDR3 has 12 residues. Germline trimming cut 0 bases from V and 15 bases from J; bases unmatched to any gene: 5. The CDR3 region has the DNA TGCGCCAGCAGTGAGTCAGGCGGGAGAGCGTTCTTC. It is translated as CASSESGGRAFF.

The chain links TRBV27 to TRBJ2-1; 10 bases agree with TRBD2. The length of the CDR3 is 14 residues. J lost 6 bases, V lost 7 bases, and 6 bases had no gene match. Germline V gene sequence: CDR1 MNHEY, CDR2 SMNVEV (reference sequence). Here the CDR3 DNA reads TGTGCCAGCAATCCTAGCGGGAGCGGCAATGAGCAGTTCTTC. Its translation is CASNPSGSGNEQFF.

The chain employs TRBV6-1 and TRBJ1-5; 9 nucleotides align to TRBD1. The V gene end was trimmed by 4 bases and the J gene end by 3 bases; junction bases not matched to a gene: 10. The CDR3 has 17 amino acids. Germline CDR1 and CDR2: MNHNS and SASEGT. The CDR3 spells CASSAHRDRAFNQPQHF. The CDR3 nucleotides read TGTGCCAGCAGTGCCCACCGGGACAGGGCCTTCAATCAGCCCCAGCATTTT.